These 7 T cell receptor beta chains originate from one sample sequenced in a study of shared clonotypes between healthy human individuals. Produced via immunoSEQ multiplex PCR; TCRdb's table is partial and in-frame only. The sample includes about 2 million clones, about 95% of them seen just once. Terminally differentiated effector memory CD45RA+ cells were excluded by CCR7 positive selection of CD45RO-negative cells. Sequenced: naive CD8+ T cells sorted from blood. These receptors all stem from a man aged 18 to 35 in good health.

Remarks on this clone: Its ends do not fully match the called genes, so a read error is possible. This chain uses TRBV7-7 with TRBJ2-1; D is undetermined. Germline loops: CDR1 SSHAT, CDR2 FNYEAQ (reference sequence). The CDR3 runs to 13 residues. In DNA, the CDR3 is TGTGCTAGCAGCAAAGGACGGGACAATGAGCAGTTCTTC. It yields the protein CASSKGRDNEQFF.

As DNA, the CDR3 is TGTGCCAGCAGTTTATTGGGGACAGGGTCCTACGAGCAGTACTTC. As protein: CASSLLGTGSYEQYF. The chain links TRBV27 to TRBJ2-7; 9 nucleotides line up with TRBD1. CDR3 length: 15 residues. V shed 1 base and J 1 base; nucleotides not matched to a gene: 2. Germline-derived CDR1 and CDR2 are MNHEY and SMNVEV (reference sequence).

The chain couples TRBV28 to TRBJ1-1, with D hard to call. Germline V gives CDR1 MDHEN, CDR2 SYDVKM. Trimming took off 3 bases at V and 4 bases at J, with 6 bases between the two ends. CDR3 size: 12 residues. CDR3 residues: CASSFSGTEAFF. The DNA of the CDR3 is TGTGCCAGCAGTTTTTCGGGCACTGAAGCTTTCTTT.

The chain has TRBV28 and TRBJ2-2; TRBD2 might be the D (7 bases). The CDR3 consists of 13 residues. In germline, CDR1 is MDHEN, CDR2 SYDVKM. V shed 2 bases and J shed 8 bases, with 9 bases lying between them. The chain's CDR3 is CASSLAGAGELFF. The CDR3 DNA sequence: TGTGCCAGCAGTTTAGCGGGGGCGGGGGAGCTGTTTTTT.

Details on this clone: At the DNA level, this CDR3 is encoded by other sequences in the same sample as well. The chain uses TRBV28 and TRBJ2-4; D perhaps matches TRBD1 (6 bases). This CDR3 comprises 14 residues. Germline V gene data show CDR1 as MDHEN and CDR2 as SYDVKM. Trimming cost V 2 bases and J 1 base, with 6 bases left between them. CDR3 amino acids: CASSLRGAKNIQYF. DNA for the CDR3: TGTGCCAGCAGTTTAAGGGGGGCCAAAAACATTCAGTACTTC.

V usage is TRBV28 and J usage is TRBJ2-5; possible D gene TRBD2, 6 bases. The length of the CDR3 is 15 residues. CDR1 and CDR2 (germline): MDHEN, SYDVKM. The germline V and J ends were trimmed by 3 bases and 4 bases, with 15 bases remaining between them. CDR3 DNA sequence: TGTGCCAGCAGTTTTCTGGCGGGAAAATTAGAGACCCAGTACTTC. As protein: CASSFLAGKLETQYF.

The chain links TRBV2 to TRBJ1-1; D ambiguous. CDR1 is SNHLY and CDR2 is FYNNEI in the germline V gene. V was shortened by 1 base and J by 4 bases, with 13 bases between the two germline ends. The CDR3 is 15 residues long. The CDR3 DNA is TGTGCCAGCAGTGAAGGGCCTTCGGAGTCCACTGAAGCTTTCTTT. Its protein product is CASSEGPSESTEAFF.